This TCR beta chain was recorded in a study of T cell responses to AZD1222 COVID-19 vaccine (dated by TCRdb to the early 2020s). A note on the overall study: Because spike-specific TCR depth and breadth did not differ between the two schedules, AZD1222 recipients who got a second dose at roughly 4 weeks were pooled with those who got a second dose at roughly 12 weeks. Trial participants were enrolled by age into 18-55, 56-69 and 70-plus year subgroups, with roughly 160, 29 and 62 TCR-sequenced participants respectively. TCR sequencing was performed for some 250 trial participants, of whom about 200 were given two doses of AZD1222 and around 25 were given two doses of MenACWY control vaccine.

Trimming takes 5 bases from V and 4 bases from J, and the germline ends sit 12 bases apart. From its cysteine to its phenylalanine, the CDR3 spans 14 amino acids. The retained sequence is limited to the CDR3, 42 bases, with the frame set at the first base. The germline V gene specifies SGHTA as CDR1 and FQGTGA as CDR2. Overall study results and their limits: Conclusions about previously exposed vaccinees are limited, since just five to seven AZD1222 recipients were seropositive for SARS-CoV-2 at baseline. Vaccine-associated CD4 TCRs spanned the whole spike protein, with dominant responses in regions 160-218 and 743-854. Because no day 14 peak-response samples were available, repertoires were characterized only after the peak T cell response. The 56-69-year group was small, and its depth increase did not reach significance, likely because of low power. Participants were mostly white British, with more females than males. The authors suggested clonal diversity may have been underestimated. Nearly half of unique spike-specific TCRs reportedly recognized epitopes outside regions mutated in the B.1.351 and B.1.1.7 variants. A significant rise in spike-specific TCR breadth and depth was observed after two AZD1222 doses relative to day 0 and relative to MenACWY recipients.

The CDR3 regions of human TCRbeta chains were analyzed by immunosequencing. As for the authors' bioinformatics: Repertoire TCRs were matched against a reference library of SARS-CoV-2-specific TCRs generated with the MIRA antigen-specificity platform. Breadth meant the fraction of unique TCRs that were SARS-CoV-2-associated, whereas depth meant the fraction of total T cells that were SARS-CoV-2-associated. Using the MIRA data, each spike-specific TCR was mapped to the spike region that the TCR reacts to and placed in a CD4 or CD8 class. Log10-transformed breadth and depth values were compared by one-way ANOVA with Sidak's multiple comparisons tests. TCRdb obtained this table from immuneACCESS and retained in-frame rearrangements with V and J assigned. These tables miss some clones; where compared with another copy, unresolved V genes account for less than half of the shortfall, and the remainder is unexplained. The DNA was the basis for D and trimming; V, J and clone size are from that table. For this sample the table gives about 160,000 clones, of which roughly nine tenths were detected only once. 4.5% to 6% of the sample goes to the ten largest clones.

This sample's time point label indicates: baseline before first vaccination. The vaccinee samples were drawn from two UK trials, COV001 and COV002, one of which was a single-blind randomized controlled phase 2/3 trial testing AZD1222 (ChAdOx1 nCoV-19) in healthy adults. For TCRbeta chain sequencing, PBMC samples from trial participants were taken at day 0 and at day 28 after the second dose. About this clone itself: The antigen it recognizes is unknown. Per-base quality was not reported, and no clone a single base away is much larger than it.

The sequence came from an adult in good health. The source material was peripheral blood, sampled on day 0 of AZD1222 vaccination. The sequence links TRBV7-3 to TRBJ1-3, with a weak D call of TRBD1 (5 bases match). The nucleotides read TGTGCCAGCAGCCCGGGGCCTGGGGGAAACACCATATATTTT. Its coded protein is CASSPGPGGNTIYF. With the portions outside the CDR3 filled from the reference TRBV7-3 and TRBJ1-3 genes, the complete variable region becomes GAGVSQTPSNKVTEKGKYVELRCDPISGHTALYWYRQSLGQGPEFLIYFQGTGAADDSGLPNDRFFAVRPEGSVSTLKIQRTERGDSAVYLCASSPGPGGNTIYFGEGSWLTVV.